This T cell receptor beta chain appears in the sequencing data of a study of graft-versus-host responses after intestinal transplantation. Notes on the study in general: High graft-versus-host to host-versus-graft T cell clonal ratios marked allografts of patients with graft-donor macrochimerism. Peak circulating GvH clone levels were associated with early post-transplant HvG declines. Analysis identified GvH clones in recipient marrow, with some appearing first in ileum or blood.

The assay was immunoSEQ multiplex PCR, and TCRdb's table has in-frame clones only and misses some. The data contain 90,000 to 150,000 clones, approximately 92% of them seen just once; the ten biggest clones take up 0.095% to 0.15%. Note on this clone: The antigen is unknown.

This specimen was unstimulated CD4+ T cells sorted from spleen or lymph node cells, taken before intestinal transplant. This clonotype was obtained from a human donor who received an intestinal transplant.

In nucleotides, the CDR3 is TGTGCCAGCAGCTTGGGAAGGTACGGGGAGCTGTTTTTT. Amino acids: CASSLGRYGELFF. This chain connects TRBV11-3 to TRBJ2-2; no clear D. Per the germline V gene, CDR1 is SGHNT and CDR2 is YENEEA. CDR3 size: 13 residues. V shed 3 bases and J shed 7 bases, with 9 bases lying between them.